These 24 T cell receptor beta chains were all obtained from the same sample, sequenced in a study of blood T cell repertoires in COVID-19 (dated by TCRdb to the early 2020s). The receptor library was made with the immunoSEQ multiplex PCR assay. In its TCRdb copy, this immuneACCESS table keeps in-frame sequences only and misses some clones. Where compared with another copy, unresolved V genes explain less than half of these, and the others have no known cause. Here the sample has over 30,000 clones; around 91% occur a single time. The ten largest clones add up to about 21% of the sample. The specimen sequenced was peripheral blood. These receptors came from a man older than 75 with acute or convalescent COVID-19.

CDR3 nucleotide sequence: TGTGCCTCGGGGGACACCGGGGAGCTGTTTTTT. Its translation: CASGDTGELFF. The rearrangement joins TRBV3-1 (or the pseudogene TRBV3-2) to TRBJ2-2; a weak D match, TRBD2 (6 bases). The CDR3 loop spans 11 amino acids. Trimming shortened V by 11 bases and J by 3 bases, and 7 bases separated the two germline ends. Germline lookup yields CDR1 LGHDT and CDR2 YNNKEL (reference sequence).

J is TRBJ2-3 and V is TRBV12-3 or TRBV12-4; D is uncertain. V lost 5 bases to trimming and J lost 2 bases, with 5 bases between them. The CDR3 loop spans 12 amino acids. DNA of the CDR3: TGTGCCAGCAGTCTCCTCACAGATACGCAGTATTTT. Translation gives CASSLLTDTQYF.

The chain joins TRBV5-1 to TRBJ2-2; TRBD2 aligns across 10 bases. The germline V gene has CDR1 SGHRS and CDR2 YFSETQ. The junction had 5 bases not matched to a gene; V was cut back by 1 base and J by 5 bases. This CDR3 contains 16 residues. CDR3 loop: CASSLRAGGQTGELFF. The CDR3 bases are TGCGCCAGCAGCTTGCGAGCGGGGGGGCAAACCGGGGAGCTGTTTTTT. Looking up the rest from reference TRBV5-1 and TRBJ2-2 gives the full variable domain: KAGVTQTPRYLIKTRGQQVTLSCSPISGHRSVSWYQQTPGQGLQFLFEYFSETQRNKGNFPGRFSGRQFSNSRSEMNVSTLELGDSALYLCASSLRAGGQTGELFFGEGSRLTVL.

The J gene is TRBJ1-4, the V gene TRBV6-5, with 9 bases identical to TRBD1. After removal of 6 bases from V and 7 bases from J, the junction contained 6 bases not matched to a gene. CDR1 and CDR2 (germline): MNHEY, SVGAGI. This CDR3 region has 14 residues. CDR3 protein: CASRRTGEVEKLFF. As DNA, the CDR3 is TGTGCCAGCAGAAGGACAGGGGAGGTTGAAAAACTGTTTTTT.

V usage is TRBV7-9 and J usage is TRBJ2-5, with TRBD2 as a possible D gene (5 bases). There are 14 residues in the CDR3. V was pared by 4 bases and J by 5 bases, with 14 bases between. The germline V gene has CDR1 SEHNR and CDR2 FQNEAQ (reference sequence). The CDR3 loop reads CASSSSGSRETQYF. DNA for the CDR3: TGTGCCAGCAGCTCCTCGGGGAGTCGGGAGACCCAGTACTTC.

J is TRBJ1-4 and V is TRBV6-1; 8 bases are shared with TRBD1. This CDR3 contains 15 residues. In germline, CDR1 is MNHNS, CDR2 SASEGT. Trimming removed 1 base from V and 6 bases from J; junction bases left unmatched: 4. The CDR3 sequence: CASSEGQGYYEKLFF. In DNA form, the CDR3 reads TGTGCCAGCAGTGAAGGACAGGGGTACTATGAAAAACTGTTTTTT.

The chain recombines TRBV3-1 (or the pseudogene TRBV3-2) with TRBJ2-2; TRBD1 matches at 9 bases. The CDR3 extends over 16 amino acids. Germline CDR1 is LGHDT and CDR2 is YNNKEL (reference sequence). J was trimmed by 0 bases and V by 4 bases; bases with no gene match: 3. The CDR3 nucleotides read TGTGCCAGCAGCCGTCGGACAGGGGCGAACACCGGGGAGCTGTTTTTT. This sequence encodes CASSRRTGANTGELFF.

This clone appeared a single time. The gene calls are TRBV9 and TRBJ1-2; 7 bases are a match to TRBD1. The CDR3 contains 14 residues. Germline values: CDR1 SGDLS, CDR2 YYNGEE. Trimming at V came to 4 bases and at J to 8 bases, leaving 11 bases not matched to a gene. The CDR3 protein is CASSSRGDRWGYTF. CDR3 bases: TGTGCCAGCAGCTCCCGAGGGGACAGATGGGGCTACACCTTC.

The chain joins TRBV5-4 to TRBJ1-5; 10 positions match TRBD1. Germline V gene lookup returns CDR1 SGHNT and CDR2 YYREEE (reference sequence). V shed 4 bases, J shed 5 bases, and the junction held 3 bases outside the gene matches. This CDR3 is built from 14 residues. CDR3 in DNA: TGTGCCAGCAGCACCGGGACAGGGGATCAGCCCCAGCATTTT. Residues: CASSTGTGDQPQHF.

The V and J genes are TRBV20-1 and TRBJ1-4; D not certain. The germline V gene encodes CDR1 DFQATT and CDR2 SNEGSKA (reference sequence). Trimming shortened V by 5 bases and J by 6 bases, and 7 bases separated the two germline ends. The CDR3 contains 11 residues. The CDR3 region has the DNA TGCAGTGCTGAGCAGGATGAAAAACTGTTTTTT. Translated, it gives CSAEQDEKLFF.

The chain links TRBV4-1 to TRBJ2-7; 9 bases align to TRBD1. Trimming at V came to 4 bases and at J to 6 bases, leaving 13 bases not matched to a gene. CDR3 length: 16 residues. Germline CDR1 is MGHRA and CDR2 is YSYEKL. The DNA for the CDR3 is TGCGCCAGCAGCCCGGATGGGGACAGGGTGAAGGCCGAGCAGTACTTC. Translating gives CASSPDGDRVKAEQYF.

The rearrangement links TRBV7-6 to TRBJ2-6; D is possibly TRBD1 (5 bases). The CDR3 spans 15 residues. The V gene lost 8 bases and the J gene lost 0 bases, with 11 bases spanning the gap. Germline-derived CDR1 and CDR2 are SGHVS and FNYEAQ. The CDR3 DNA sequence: TGTGCCAGCGGAGACAGTTACTCTGGGGCCAACGTCCTGACTTTC. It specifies CASGDSYSGANVLTF. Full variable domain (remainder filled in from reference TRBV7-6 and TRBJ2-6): GAGVSQSPRYKVTKRGQDVALRCDPISGHVSLYWYRQALGQGPEFLTYFNYEAQQDKSGLPNDRFSAERPEGSISTLTIQRTEQRDSAMYRCASGDSYSGANVLTFGAGSRLTVL.

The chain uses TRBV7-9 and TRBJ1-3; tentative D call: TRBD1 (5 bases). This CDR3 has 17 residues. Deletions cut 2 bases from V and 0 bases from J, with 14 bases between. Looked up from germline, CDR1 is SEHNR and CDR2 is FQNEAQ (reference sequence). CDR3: CASSLRGPTNSGNTIYF. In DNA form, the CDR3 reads TGTGCCAGCAGCTTAAGGGGTCCCACTAACTCTGGAAACACCATATATTTT.

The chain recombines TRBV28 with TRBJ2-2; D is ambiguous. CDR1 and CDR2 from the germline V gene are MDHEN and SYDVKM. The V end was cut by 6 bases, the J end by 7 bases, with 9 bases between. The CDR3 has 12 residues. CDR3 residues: CASRLAGGELFF. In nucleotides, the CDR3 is TGTGCCAGCAGACTTGCAGGCGGGGAGCTGTTTTTT.

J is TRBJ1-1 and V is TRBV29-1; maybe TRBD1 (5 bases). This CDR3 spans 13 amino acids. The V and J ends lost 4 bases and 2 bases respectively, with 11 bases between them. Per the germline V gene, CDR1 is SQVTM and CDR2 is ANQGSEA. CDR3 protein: CSVVNQGNTEAFF. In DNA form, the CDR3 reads TGCAGCGTTGTGAACCAGGGTAACACTGAAGCTTTCTTT.

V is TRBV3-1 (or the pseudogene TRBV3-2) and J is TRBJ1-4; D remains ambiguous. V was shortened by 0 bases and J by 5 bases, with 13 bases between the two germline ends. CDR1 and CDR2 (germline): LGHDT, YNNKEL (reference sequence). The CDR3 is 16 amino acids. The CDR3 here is CASSQESRAGNEKLFF. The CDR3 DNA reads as TGTGCCAGCAGCCAAGAATCGAGGGCTGGAAATGAAAAACTGTTTTTT.

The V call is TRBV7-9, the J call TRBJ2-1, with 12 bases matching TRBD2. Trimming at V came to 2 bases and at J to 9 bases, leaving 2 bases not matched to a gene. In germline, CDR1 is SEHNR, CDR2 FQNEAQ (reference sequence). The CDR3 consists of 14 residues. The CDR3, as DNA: TGTGCCAGCAGCTTACTAGCGGGGGGGAGTGAGCAGTTCTTC. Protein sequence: CASSLLAGGSEQFF.

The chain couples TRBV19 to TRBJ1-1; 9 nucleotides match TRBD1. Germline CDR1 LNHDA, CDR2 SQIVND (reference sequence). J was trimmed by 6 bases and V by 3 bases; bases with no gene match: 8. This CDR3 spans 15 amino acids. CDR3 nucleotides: TGTGCCAGTAGTATTCGACCGGGACAGGGCTCTGAAGCTTTCTTT. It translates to CASSIRPGQGSEAFF.

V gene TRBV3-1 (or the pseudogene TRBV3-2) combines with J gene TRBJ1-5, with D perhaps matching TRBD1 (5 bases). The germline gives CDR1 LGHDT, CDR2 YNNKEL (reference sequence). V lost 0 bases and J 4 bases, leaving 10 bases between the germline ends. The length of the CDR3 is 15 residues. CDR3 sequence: CASSQDNGGNQPQHF. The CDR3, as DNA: TGTGCCAGCAGCCAAGATAACGGGGGGAATCAGCCCCAGCATTTT.

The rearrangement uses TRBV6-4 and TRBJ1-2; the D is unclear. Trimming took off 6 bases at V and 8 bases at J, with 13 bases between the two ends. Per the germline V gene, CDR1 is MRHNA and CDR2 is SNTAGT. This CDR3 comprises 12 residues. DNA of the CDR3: TGTGCCAGCAGCGATATGAATCGGGGCTACACCTTC. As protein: CASSDMNRGYTF.

The DNA for the CDR3 is TGTGCCAGCAGTTTATGGGGACTAGCGGGTGGCCCTGGGGAGCTGTTTTTT. Protein product: CASSLWGLAGGPGELFF. The rearrangement uses TRBV28 and TRBJ2-2; 12 bases map to TRBD2. V was pared by 0 bases and J by 8 bases, with 7 bases of the junction left unmatched. This CDR3 comprises 17 residues. Germline V gene data show CDR1 as MDHEN and CDR2 as SYDVKM.

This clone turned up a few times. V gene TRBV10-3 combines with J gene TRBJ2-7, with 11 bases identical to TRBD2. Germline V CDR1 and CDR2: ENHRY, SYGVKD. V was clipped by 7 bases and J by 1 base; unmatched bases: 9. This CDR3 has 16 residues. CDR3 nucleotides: TGTGCCATCAAGGGTTCGCTAGCGGGGGGATCCTACGAGCAGTACTTC. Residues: CAIKGSLAGGSYEQYF.

In nucleotides, the CDR3 is TGTGCCAGCAGCCAATATGGTCAGGGGGTCTCACCCCTCCACTTT. Translation gives CASSQYGQGVSPLHF. The chain combines TRBV14 with TRBJ1-6, with 7 bases fitting TRBD1. V shed 2 bases, J shed 10 bases, and the junction held 8 bases outside the gene matches. CDR3 size: 15 residues. The germline V gene encodes CDR1 SGHDN and CDR2 FVKESK.

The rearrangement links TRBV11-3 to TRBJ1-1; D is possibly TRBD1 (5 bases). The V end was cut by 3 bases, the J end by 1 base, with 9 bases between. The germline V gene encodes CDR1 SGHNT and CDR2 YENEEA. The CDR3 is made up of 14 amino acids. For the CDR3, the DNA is TGTGCCAGCAGCTTCCAGGGCCCGAACACTGAAGCTTTCTTT. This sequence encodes CASSFQGPNTEAFF.